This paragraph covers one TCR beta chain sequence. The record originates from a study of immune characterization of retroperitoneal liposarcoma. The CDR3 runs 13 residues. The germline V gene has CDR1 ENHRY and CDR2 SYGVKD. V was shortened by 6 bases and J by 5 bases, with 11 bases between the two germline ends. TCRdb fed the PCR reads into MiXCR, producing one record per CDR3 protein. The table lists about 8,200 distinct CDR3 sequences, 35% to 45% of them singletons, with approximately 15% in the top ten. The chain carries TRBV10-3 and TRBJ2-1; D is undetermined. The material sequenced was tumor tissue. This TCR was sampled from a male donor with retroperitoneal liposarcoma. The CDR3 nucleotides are TGTGCCATCAGGCCCCAGGACCACAATGAGCAGTTCTTC. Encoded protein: CAIRPQDHNEQFF.